A selection of T cell receptor beta chains follows, all from one sample in a study of memory CD4+ T cells and cytomegalovirus serostatus. This table comes from immunoSEQ multiplex PCR, and its TCRdb copy is limited to in-frame clones, with some not included. This sample yields 40,000 to 45,000 clones, of which over 65% are seen a single time; more than 1.5% belongs to the top ten. Sequencing was performed on memory CD4+ T cells from blood. The receptor source for this set is an adult in good health and CMV-seronegative. CDR3s include the opening cysteine and the closing phenylalanine or tryptophan. Fields, in order: V gene, J gene, clone size, D gene, CDR3 DNA, CDR3 protein. A D gene is named only where the DNA matches it firmly. Size is stated for part of the rows, as once, few or many counts, or as a class when the clone is expanded.

v_call: TRBV7-9; j_call: TRBJ1-4; clone_size: .; d_call: .; cdr3_nt: TGTGCCAGCAGCTACGGGGGGACCGCCGGGGGAAGTGAAAAACTGTTTTTT; cdr3_aa: CASSYGGTAGGSEKLFF
v_call: TRBV29-1; j_call: TRBJ1-5; clone_size: .; d_call: .; cdr3_nt: TGCAGCGTCCGGGACACGGCGGGGCCCCAGCATTTT; cdr3_aa: CSVRDTAGPQHF
v_call: TRBV25-1; j_call: TRBJ1-2; clone_size: few; d_call: .; cdr3_nt: TGTGCCAGCAGTGACCCTGGGCAGGAGGGCTATGGCTACACCTTC; cdr3_aa: CASSDPGQEGYGYTF
v_call: TRBV30; j_call: TRBJ2-7; clone_size: .; d_call: TRBD1; cdr3_nt: TGTGCCTGGAGTGTACGGGACAGGGGGTACGAGCAGTACTTC; cdr3_aa: CAWSVRDRGYEQYF
v_call: TRBV7-2; j_call: TRBJ2-5; clone_size: .; d_call: .; cdr3_nt: TGTGCCAGCAGCTTGTTCAGGGAAGAGACCCAGTACTTC; cdr3_aa: CASSLFREETQYF
v_call: TRBV2; j_call: TRBJ1-2; clone_size: .; d_call: .; cdr3_nt: TGTGCCAGCAGTGTAGGGACCTCCTATGGCTACACCTTC; cdr3_aa: CASSVGTSYGYTF
v_call: TRBV23-1; j_call: TRBJ2-7; clone_size: .; d_call: .; cdr3_nt: TGCGCCAGCAGTCAATGTCCCTCACTGACCGGGGACTACGAGCAGTACTTC; cdr3_aa: CASSQCPSLTGDYEQYF
v_call: TRBV20-1; j_call: TRBJ2-7; clone_size: .; d_call: .; cdr3_nt: TGCAGTGCTGGACAGTTATACGAGCAGTACTTC; cdr3_aa: CSAGQLYEQYF
v_call: TRBV2; j_call: TRBJ1-6; clone_size: .; d_call: .; cdr3_nt: TGTGCCAGCAGTGTTAGAAGCAATTCCTATAATTCACCCCTCCACTTT; cdr3_aa: CASSVRSNSYNSPLHF
v_call: TRBV11-3; j_call: TRBJ2-3; clone_size: .; d_call: TRBD1; cdr3_nt: TGTGCCAGCAGCTTAGAAGGGACAGGAGGGGATACGCAGTATTTT; cdr3_aa: CASSLEGTGGDTQYF
v_call: TRBV10-3; j_call: TRBJ1-5; clone_size: few; d_call: .; cdr3_nt: TGTGCCATTGCGGGGGGTGGGAATCAGCCCCAGCATTTT; cdr3_aa: CAIAGGGNQPQHF
v_call: TRBV5-1; j_call: TRBJ2-3; clone_size: .; d_call: .; cdr3_nt: TGCGCCAGCACCCAACAAGGGCCCTCAGTTAGATGGGAGTCCACAGATACGCAGTATTTT; cdr3_aa: CASTQQGPSVRWESTDTQYF
v_call: TRBV2; j_call: TRBJ1-4; clone_size: .; d_call: TRBD1; cdr3_nt: TGTGCCAGCAGTCCACAGGGGGAAAAACTGTTTTTT; cdr3_aa: CASSPQGEKLFF
v_call: TRBV19; j_call: TRBJ2-3; clone_size: .; d_call: TRBD1; cdr3_nt: TGTGCCAGTAGAACGACAGGGTGGGCAGATACGCAGTATTTT; cdr3_aa: CASRTTGWADTQYF
v_call: TRBV6-5; j_call: TRBJ2-7; clone_size: .; d_call: TRBD2; cdr3_nt: TGTGCCAGCAGGGATCAAGGGAGGGACGAGCAGTACTTC; cdr3_aa: CASRDQGRDEQYF
v_call: TRBV5-1; j_call: TRBJ2-1; clone_size: .; d_call: TRBD2; cdr3_nt: TGCGCCAGCAGCCCGGGACTAGCGGGGCAGTACAATGAGCAGTTCTTC; cdr3_aa: CASSPGLAGQYNEQFF
v_call: TRBV4-2; j_call: TRBJ2-7; clone_size: once; d_call: .; cdr3_nt: TGTGCCAGCAGCCAAGATTTGCAAGAGCAGTACTTC; cdr3_aa: CASSQDLQEQYF
v_call: TRBV7-8; j_call: TRBJ2-4; clone_size: .; d_call: .; cdr3_nt: TGTGCCAGCAGCTTAAACACAGGTTTAAACATTCAGTACTTC; cdr3_aa: CASSLNTGLNIQYF
v_call: TRBV5-1; j_call: TRBJ2-7; clone_size: .; d_call: TRBD1; cdr3_nt: TGCGCCAGCAGGGGGACAGGGGGCGCTTGGGAGTACTTC; cdr3_aa: CASRGTGGAWEYF
v_call: TRBV4-2; j_call: TRBJ2-3; clone_size: .; d_call: TRBD1; cdr3_nt: TGTGCCAGCAGCTTGGTTTTTGGACAGGGGTCAATAGATACGCAGTATTTT; cdr3_aa: CASSLVFGQGSIDTQYF
v_call: TRBV5-4; j_call: TRBJ2-7; clone_size: .; d_call: TRBD2; cdr3_nt: TGTGCCAGCAGCCGGGGGCTAGCGGGGGACCCGTCCTACGAGCAGTACTTC; cdr3_aa: CASSRGLAGDPSYEQYF
v_call: TRBV11-2; j_call: TRBJ2-7; clone_size: .; d_call: .; cdr3_nt: TGTGCCAGCAGCTTCCGACGAGGCAGCGGTCCGAGGCAGTACTTC; cdr3_aa: CASSFRRGSGPRQYF
v_call: TRBV6-5; j_call: TRBJ2-2; clone_size: .; d_call: .; cdr3_nt: TGTGCCAGCAGCCTGGACCCCCGGGGCGGGGAGCTGTTTTTT; cdr3_aa: CASSLDPRGGELFF
v_call: TRBV10-3; j_call: TRBJ1-5; clone_size: .; d_call: .; cdr3_nt: TGTGCCAGCAGTGGACAGCAAAATCAGCCCCAGCATTTT; cdr3_aa: CASSGQQNQPQHF
v_call: TRBV27; j_call: TRBJ1-1; clone_size: .; d_call: .; cdr3_nt: TGTGCCAGCAGACTGACACGCGGATCGAACACTGAAGCTTTCTTT; cdr3_aa: CASRLTRGSNTEAFF
v_call: TRBV7-9; j_call: TRBJ2-5; clone_size: medium-sized; d_call: TRBD2; cdr3_nt: TGTGCCAGCAGCCAGACTAGCGGGGCAGAGACCCAGTACTTC; cdr3_aa: CASSQTSGAETQYF
v_call: TRBV25-1; j_call: TRBJ2-7; clone_size: many; d_call: TRBD2; cdr3_nt: TGTGCCAGCAGGGGACTAGGGGACGAGCAGTACTTC; cdr3_aa: CASRGLGDEQYF
v_call: TRBV5-4; j_call: TRBJ1-2; clone_size: .; d_call: .; cdr3_nt: TGTGCCAGCAGTTTGGACTGGGGGATCCCTGGCTACACCTTC; cdr3_aa: CASSLDWGIPGYTF
v_call: TRBV11-2; j_call: TRBJ1-2; clone_size: .; d_call: TRBD1; cdr3_nt: TGTGCCAGCAGCTTAGCCCGGACAGGTTATGGCTACACCTTC; cdr3_aa: CASSLARTGYGYTF
v_call: TRBV5-1; j_call: TRBJ2-1; clone_size: .; d_call: TRBD1; cdr3_nt: TGCGCCAGCAGCTGGGGGACAGGGGGCCATGAGCAGTTCTTC; cdr3_aa: CASSWGTGGHEQFF
v_call: TRBV5-6; j_call: TRBJ1-2; clone_size: .; d_call: .; cdr3_nt: TGTGCCAGCAGCGCGGTCGCTAACTATGGCTACACCTTC; cdr3_aa: CASSAVANYGYTF
v_call: TRBV27; j_call: TRBJ1-2; clone_size: .; d_call: .; cdr3_nt: TGTGCCAGCAGTTTAGGGGGCAGAAGAAGTAAAACCTTAGGGGGCTACACCTTC; cdr3_aa: CASSLGGRRSKTLGGYTF
v_call: TRBV28; j_call: TRBJ1-5; clone_size: few; d_call: .; cdr3_nt: TGTGCCAGCAGACTCCAGACAGATGGGCCCCAGCATTTT; cdr3_aa: CASRLQTDGPQHF